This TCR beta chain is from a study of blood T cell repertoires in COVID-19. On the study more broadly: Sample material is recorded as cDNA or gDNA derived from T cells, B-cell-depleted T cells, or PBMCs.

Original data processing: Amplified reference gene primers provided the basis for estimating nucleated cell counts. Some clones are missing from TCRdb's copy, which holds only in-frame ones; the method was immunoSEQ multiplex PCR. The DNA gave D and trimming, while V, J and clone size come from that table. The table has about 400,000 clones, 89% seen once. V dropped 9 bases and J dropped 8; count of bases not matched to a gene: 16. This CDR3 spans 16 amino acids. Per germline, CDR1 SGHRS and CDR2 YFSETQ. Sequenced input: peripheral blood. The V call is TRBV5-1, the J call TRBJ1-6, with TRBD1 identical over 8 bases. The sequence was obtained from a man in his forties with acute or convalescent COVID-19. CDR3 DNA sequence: TGCGCCATCACATACTTACGGACAGGGTGGGATTCACCCCTCCACTTT. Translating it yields CAITYLRTGWDSPLHF.